This T cell receptor (beta chain) was identified in a study of T-cell reconstitution after alpha-beta-depleted transplantation in children. Germline V gives CDR1 LGHDT, CDR2 YNNKEL (reference sequence). Trimming stripped 2 bases from V and 0 bases from J, with 9 bases between. The CDR3 is 15 amino acids. Preparation of the TCRbeta library involved a method that used unique molecular identifiers. MiXCR was run by TCRdb on the PCR reads, yielding one entry per CDR3 protein. The data contain around 96,000 distinct CDR3 sequences, 12% of them singletons. The J gene is TRBJ2-3, the V gene TRBV3-1; no clear D. Material: PBMCs from the stem cell graft donor, obtained from the stem cell graft. This clonotype was obtained from a human donor who donated a stem cell graft to a child with inherited bone marrow failure. This CDR3 reads CASSQSVSSTDTQYF. In DNA, the CDR3 is TGTGCCAGCAGCCAAAGCGTGTCTAGCACAGATACGCAGTATTTT.